This TCR beta chain was captured in a study of blood T cell repertoires in COVID-19. The V gene lost 0 bases and the J gene lost 0 bases, with 20 bases spanning the gap. The CDR3 covers 19 residues. From germline, CDR1 is SGHDN and CDR2 FVKESK. TCRdb's table, derived via immunoSEQ multiplex PCR, lists solely in-frame clones and lacks some. The data contain roughly 120,000 clones, 70% to 85% of them singletons. V gene TRBV14 combines with J gene TRBJ1-1; D possibly corresponds to TRBD1 (6 bases). The clonotype was recovered from a human donor with acute or convalescent COVID-19. The donor label of this sample is uncertain. Material: peripheral blood. The CDR3 sequence: CASSQDRSGGGLLNTEAFF. The CDR3, as DNA: TGTGCCAGCAGCCAAGATCGTTCGGGAGGGGGGCTATTGAACACTGAAGCTTTCTTT.